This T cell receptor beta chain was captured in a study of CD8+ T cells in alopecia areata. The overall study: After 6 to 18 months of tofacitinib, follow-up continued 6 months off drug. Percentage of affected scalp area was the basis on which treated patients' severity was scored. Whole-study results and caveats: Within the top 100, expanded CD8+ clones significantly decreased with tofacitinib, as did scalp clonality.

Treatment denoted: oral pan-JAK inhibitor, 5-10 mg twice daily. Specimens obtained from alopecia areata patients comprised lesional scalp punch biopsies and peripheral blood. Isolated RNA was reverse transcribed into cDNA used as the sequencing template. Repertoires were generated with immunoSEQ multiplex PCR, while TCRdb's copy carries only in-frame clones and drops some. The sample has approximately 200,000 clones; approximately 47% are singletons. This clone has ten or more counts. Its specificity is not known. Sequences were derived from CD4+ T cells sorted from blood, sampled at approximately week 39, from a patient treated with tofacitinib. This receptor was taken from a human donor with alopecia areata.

The CDR3 DNA is TGTGCCAGCTCACCCACAGGGAACAATCAGCCCCAGCATTTT. Amino acids: CASSPTGNNQPQHF. The chain uses TRBV18 and TRBJ1-5; perhaps TRBD1 as D (6 bases). CDR3 size: 14 residues. The V gene's germline CDR1 is KGHSH and CDR2 LQKENI. Trimming took off 3 bases at V and 3 bases at J, with 9 bases between the two ends.